The 29 T cell receptor beta chains reported below all come from one sample, sequenced in a study of PD-L1 blockade in urothelial cancer. Measured with immunoSEQ multiplex PCR; TCRdb has only the in-frame clones, and not every one. The profile shows some 52,000 clones, approximately 77% of them singletons. This sample comprised PBMCs, obtained around atezolizumab (anti-PD-L1) treatment. Every receptor here comes from a man between 65 and 85 years old with urothelial cancer.

This clone was seen only once. The genes are TRBV5-1 and TRBJ2-5, with D perhaps matching TRBD2 (6 bases). The CDR3 runs 13 residues. V lost 7 bases, J lost 2 bases, and 12 bases lay in between. Germline CDR1 and CDR2: SGHRS and YFSETQ. This CDR3 is CASGNREQETQYF. DNA for the CDR3: TGCGCCAGCGGAAACCGGGAGCAAGAGACCCAGTACTTC.

The rearrangement uses TRBV13 and TRBJ2-7, with 8 bases matching TRBD1. This CDR3 spans 13 amino acids. Germline loops: CDR1 PRHDT, CDR2 FYEKMQ (reference sequence). The junction had 1 base not matched to a gene; V was cut back by 2 bases and J by 4 bases. The CDR3 spells CASSLQGAYEQYF. The CDR3 coding sequence is TGTGCCAGCAGCTTACAGGGGGCGTACGAGCAGTACTTC.

This clone was recorded a few times. This chain links TRBV5-6 with TRBJ2-7; TRBD1 matches at 11 bases. The CDR3 extends over 13 amino acids. The junction had 3 bases not matched to a gene; V was cut back by 3 bases and J by 7 bases. Germline V lookup: CDR1 SGHDT, CDR2 YYEEEE. CDR3 DNA sequence: TGTGCCAGCAGCTGGGACAGGGGGGGAGAGCAGTACTTC. Translated: CASSWDRGGEQYF.

J is TRBJ1-6 and V is TRBV9, with no clear D. The CDR3 is 14 amino acids. V was shortened by 4 bases and J by 14 bases, with 19 bases between the two germline ends. CDR1 SGDLS and CDR2 YYNGEE come from the germline V gene. DNA of the CDR3: TGTGCCAGCAGCCCCCGACGGACGGAGGGAGCCCTCCACTTT. Its translation is CASSPRRTEGALHF. Variable domain in full (rest from reference TRBV9 and TRBJ1-6): DSGVTQTPKHLITATGQRVTLRCSPRSGDLSVYWYQQSLDQGLQFLIQYYNGEERAKGNILERFSAQQFPDLHSELNLSSLELGDSALYFCASSPRRTEGALHFGNGTRLTVT.

V gene TRBV29-1 combines with J gene TRBJ1-1, with a weak D call TRBD1 (6 bases). V lost 7 bases and J lost 2, with 8 bases in between. The germline V gene encodes CDR1 SQVTM and CDR2 ANQGSEA. This CDR3 spans 11 amino acids. The CDR3 DNA sequence: TGCAGCGGGGGGCATAACACTGAAGCTTTCTTT. This encodes CSGGHNTEAFF.

The chain uses TRBV2 and TRBJ2-2; D is ambiguous. The CDR3 loop spans 15 amino acids. The germline CDR1 and CDR2 sequences are SNHLY and FYNNEI. V was trimmed by 2 bases and J by 0 bases, leaving 7 bases between them. The CDR3 DNA sequence: TGTGCCAGCAGTGAAAAATCCACGAACACCGGGGAGCTGTTTTTT. Translating gives CASSEKSTNTGELFF.

The V and J genes are TRBV9 and TRBJ2-2; 8 bases line up with TRBD2. J lost 6 bases, V lost 4 bases, and 8 bases had no gene match. The CDR3 loop spans 15 amino acids. Germline CDR1 reads SGDLS; CDR2 reads YYNGEE. Written as DNA, the CDR3 is TGTGCCAGCAGCTCTCGGACTAGCCCGGCCGGGGAGCTGTTTTTT. This translates into CASSSRTSPAGELFF.

The V call is TRBV19, the J call TRBJ1-1; D is unresolved. CDR1 LNHDA and CDR2 SQIVND come from the germline V gene (reference sequence). This CDR3 spans 12 amino acids. Trimming shortened V by 5 bases and J by 5 bases, and 9 bases separated the two germline ends. CDR3 sequence (DNA): TGTGCCAGTAGTGCCCTGAGGACTGAAGCTTTCTTT. Amino acid sequence: CASSALRTEAFF.

The chain is built from TRBV7-2 and TRBJ2-1; possibly TRBD2 for D (5 bases). CDR1 is SGHTA and CDR2 is FQGNSA in the germline V gene. There are 15 residues in the CDR3. V was trimmed by 2 bases and J by 7 bases, leaving 15 bases between them. DNA of the CDR3: TGTGCCAGCAGCTTAAAACGGGGTACGTGGAATGAGCAGTTCTTC. It specifies CASSLKRGTWNEQFF.

The chain carries TRBV7-9 and TRBJ1-4; possible D gene TRBD1, 5 bases. Germline CDR1 and CDR2: SEHNR and FQNEAQ (reference sequence). Trimming left V 5 bases short and J 7 bases short, with 14 bases between. The CDR3 is 14 residues long. CDR3 amino acids: CASSLSAGGEKLFF. CDR3 coding DNA: TGTGCCAGCAGCCTCTCCGCGGGGGGTGAAAAACTGTTTTTT. The complete variable domain, with remaining parts taken from reference TRBV7-9 and TRBJ1-4, reads DTGVSQNPRHKITKRGQNVTFRCDPISEHNRLYWYRQTLGQGPEFLTYFQNEAQLEKSRLLSDRFSAERPKGSFSTLEIQRTEQGDSAMYLCASSLSAGGEKLFFGSGTQLSVL.

This clone was seen many times. The DNA for the CDR3 is TGTGCCAGCAGGCAGACTTGGGTGAACACTGAAGCTTTCTTT. Translation: CASRQTWVNTEAFF. This chain joins TRBV4-2 and TRBJ1-1; D unclear. The CDR3 totals 14 residues. Germline V gives CDR1 LGHNA, CDR2 YNFKEQ. V shed 6 bases and J shed 0 bases, with 11 bases lying between them.

The gene calls are TRBV19 and TRBJ1-2, with TRBD1 identical over 8 bases. V lost 4 bases, J lost 8 bases, and 12 bases stayed unmatched. The germline V gene encodes CDR1 LNHDA and CDR2 SQIVND (reference sequence). This CDR3 has 15 residues. CDR3 bases: TGTGCCAGTAGTACCCGGGACAGGACGACTGGCGGCTACACCTTC. Its translation is CASSTRDRTTGGYTF.

This clone turned up a few times. The chain couples TRBV10-1 to TRBJ2-5; D gene uncertain. Germline loops: CDR1 WNHNN, CDR2 SYGVQD (reference sequence). Trimming shortened V by 8 bases and J by 1 base, and 8 bases separated the two germline ends. CDR3 size: 12 residues. The CDR3 DNA reads as TGCGCCAGCTCACACCGCCAAGAGACCCAGTACTTC. Translation gives CASSHRQETQYF.

Judged by abundance, this clone is medium-sized (0.01 to 0.1%). V and J are TRBV19 and TRBJ1-1; no definite D call. The germline CDR1 and CDR2 sequences are LNHDA and SQIVND (reference sequence). V lost 4 bases and J 1 base, leaving 7 bases between the germline ends. This CDR3 contains 13 residues. This CDR3 is CASSTSGNTEAFF. The CDR3 nucleotides are TGTGCCAGTAGTACCTCGGGGAACACTGAAGCTTTCTTT.

The chain couples TRBV27 to TRBJ2-3; tentative D call: TRBD1 (5 bases). This CDR3 spans 16 amino acids. V lost 6 bases and J 0 bases, leaving 16 bases between the germline ends. Per germline, CDR1 MNHEY and CDR2 SMNVEV (reference sequence). The CDR3 protein is CASRTFGAPSTDTQYF. The CDR3 DNA follows: TGTGCCAGCAGAACCTTTGGGGCCCCTAGCACAGATACGCAGTATTTT.

This rearrangement joins TRBV28 to TRBJ1-2; tentatively, D is TRBD1 (6 bases). Trimming stripped 6 bases from V and 4 bases from J, with 12 bases between. This CDR3 is 13 amino acids long. Germline CDR1 and CDR2: MDHEN and SYDVKM. CDR3 loop: CASRWGPTYGYTF. CDR3 DNA: TGTGCCAGCAGATGGGGGCCTACCTATGGCTACACCTTC.

The chain recombines TRBV6-5 with TRBJ2-6; a possible D gene is TRBD1 (6 bases). CDR3 size: 15 residues. Germline V gene data show CDR1 as MNHEY and CDR2 as SVGAGI. V lost 4 bases to trimming and J lost 1 base, with 8 bases between them. The CDR3 DNA reads TGTGCCAGCAGTTTCACAGGGTCTGGGGCCAACGTCCTGACTTTC. Translating gives CASSFTGSGANVLTF.

The chain uses TRBV6-5 and TRBJ2-2; D remains unclear. The CDR3 is 15 amino acids. Germline CDR1 reads MNHEY; CDR2 reads SVGAGI. V was trimmed by 5 bases and J by 4 bases, leaving 14 bases between them. CDR3 loop: CASSRTGIGTGELFF. The CDR3 DNA is TGTGCCAGCAGTAGAACGGGTATTGGCACCGGGGAGCTGTTTTTT.

This chain joins TRBV28 and TRBJ2-1; TRBD2 might be the D (6 bases). The CDR3 covers 14 residues. V was trimmed by 7 bases and J by 5 bases, leaving 15 bases between them. The germline gives CDR1 MDHEN, CDR2 SYDVKM. CDR3 DNA sequence: TGTGCCAGCATGGGGGGTAGCCGCAACAATGAGCAGTTCTTC. As protein: CASMGGSRNNEQFF.

V usage is TRBV7-2 and J usage is TRBJ2-2; TRBD1 matches 8 bases. The CDR3 consists of 14 residues. The trim removed 2 bases at V and 7 bases at J, leaving 3 bases unmatched. The germline V gene has CDR1 SGHTA and CDR2 FQGNSA. The CDR3 protein is CASSLTGGGGELFF. The DNA for the CDR3 is TGTGCCAGCAGCTTAACAGGGGGAGGCGGGGAGCTGTTTTTT.

V usage is TRBV6-5 and J usage is TRBJ2-7; 14 positions match TRBD2. CDR3 size: 16 residues. From germline, CDR1 is MNHEY and CDR2 SVGAGI. V lost 2 bases and J lost 3; bases outside the gene matches: 3. CDR3 loop: CASSYRGLAGVYEQYF. The DNA for the CDR3 is TGTGCCAGCAGTTACCGGGGACTAGCGGGAGTCTACGAGCAGTACTTC.

The V and J genes are TRBV9 and TRBJ2-5; the match to TRBD2 covers 7 bases. The V gene end was trimmed by 2 bases and the J gene end by 5 bases; junction bases not matched to a gene: 9. This CDR3 is 15 amino acids long. Germline-derived CDR1 and CDR2 are SGDLS and YYNGEE. The CDR3 loop reads CASSVQGRGGETQYF. The CDR3 nucleotides are TGTGCCAGCAGCGTTCAAGGGAGGGGAGGCGAGACCCAGTACTTC.

This rearrangement joins TRBV29-1 to TRBJ1-1, with D uncertain. The germline gives CDR1 SQVTM, CDR2 ANQGSEA. The CDR3 is made up of 15 amino acids. Deletions cut 4 bases from V and 0 bases from J, with 15 bases between. The chain's CDR3 is CSVVAVAFMNTEAFF. The CDR3 nucleotides are TGCAGCGTTGTAGCGGTCGCCTTTATGAACACTGAAGCTTTCTTT.

V usage is TRBV20-1 and J usage is TRBJ1-1, with a weak D call TRBD1 (5 bases). Per the germline V gene, CDR1 is DFQATT and CDR2 is SNEGSKA (reference sequence). Trimming removed 6 bases at V and 10 bases at J, with 15 bases between. The CDR3 consists of 11 residues. The CDR3 loop is CSAGGGVGAFF. The CDR3 DNA reads TGCAGTGCCGGGGGAGGGGTAGGAGCTTTCTTT.

This chain links TRBV18 with TRBJ1-1, with D maybe TRBD1 (6 bases). The germline V and J ends were trimmed by 3 bases and 4 bases, with 12 bases remaining between them. The germline CDR1 and CDR2 sequences are KGHSH and LQKENI. This CDR3 region has 14 residues. DNA of the CDR3: TGTGCCAGCTCACCCTCCAGGGGTTCCACTGAAGCTTTCTTT. Its protein product is CASSPSRGSTEAFF. Complete variable domain (other parts from reference TRBV18 and TRBJ1-1): NAGVMQNPRHLVRRRGQEARLRCSPMKGHSHVYWYRQLPEEGLKFMVYLQKENIIDESGMPKERFSAEFPKEGPSILRIQQVVRGDSAAYFCASSPSRGSTEAFFGQGTRLTVV.

This clone has just one count. The genes are TRBV15 and TRBJ1-1, with 8 bases fitting TRBD1. The J segment lost 4 bases and the V segment lost 7 bases, leaving 11 bases of the junction unmatched. Germline CDR1 and CDR2: LNHNV and YYDKDF (reference sequence). The CDR3 sequence is 15 residues long. The chain's CDR3 is CATNRGGLGSTEAFF. The CDR3 DNA follows: TGTGCCACCAACAGGGGGGGGTTGGGCAGCACTGAAGCTTTCTTT.

V gene TRBV5-1 combines with J gene TRBJ2-5; 7 bases line up with TRBD2. Trimming at V came to 0 bases and at J to 5 bases, leaving 7 bases not matched to a gene. There are 15 residues in the CDR3. Looked up from germline, CDR1 is SGHRS and CDR2 is YFSETQ. This CDR3 is CASSLDGRRGETQYF. The CDR3 coding sequence is TGCGCCAGCAGCTTGGACGGGCGGCGGGGGGAGACCCAGTACTTC.

This clone was seen once. The rearrangement links TRBV5-1 to TRBJ2-5; a weak D match, TRBD1 (5 bases). Trimming pared 1 base from V and 1 base from J, leaving 8 bases between. CDR1 and CDR2 from the germline V gene are SGHRS and YFSETQ. The CDR3 covers 14 residues. The CDR3 reads CASSLRGSQETQYF. The CDR3 nucleotides read TGCGCCAGCAGCTTGAGGGGCAGCCAAGAGACCCAGTACTTC.

J is TRBJ2-3 and V is TRBV12-5, with 7 nucleotides matching TRBD1. The V and J ends lost 7 bases and 3 bases, in that order; junction bases with no gene match: 4. Germline V gene sequence: CDR1 LGHNT, CDR2 FRNRAP. This CDR3 has 13 residues. The CDR3 DNA sequence: TGTGCTAGTGAGGGGGCCGTGACAGATACGCAGTATTTT. It specifies CASEGAVTDTQYF.